The 13 T cell receptor beta chains in this list originate from one sample, sequenced in a study of shared clonotypes between healthy human individuals. Profiling relied on immunoSEQ multiplex PCR, and the TCRdb table lists in-frame clones only, not all of them. The sample consists of some 2.4 million clones, more than 85% of them appearing once. Sequencing used naive CD4+ T cells from PBMCs. Specified subset: CD45RA+ positively selected. Every receptor here comes from a man younger than 30 in good health. Some clones in this sample may be carry-over from other donors' samples.

This chain connects TRBV28 to TRBJ2-2; D possibly matches TRBD1 or TRBD2 (5 bases each). Deletions cut 6 bases from V and 7 bases from J, with 21 bases between. The germline gives CDR1 MDHEN, CDR2 SYDVKM. This CDR3 has 16 residues. The DNA of the CDR3 is TGTGCCAGCAGCCCGCCGGGACGAGGTCGTGACGGGGAGCTGTTTTTT. This translates into CASSPPGRGRDGELFF.

CDR3 residues: CASSDLTGERTNTEAFF. CDR3 in DNA: TGTGCCAGCAGTGATTTGACAGGGGAGAGGACGAACACTGAAGCTTTCTTT. The chain recombines TRBV2 with TRBJ1-1; 8 nucleotides match TRBD1. In germline, CDR1 is SNHLY, CDR2 FYNNEI. V shed 3 bases, J shed 1 base, and the junction held 10 bases outside the gene matches. This CDR3 has 17 residues.

The chain carries TRBV28 and TRBJ1-1, with D perhaps TRBD1 (5 bases). V was shortened by 3 bases and J by 4 bases, with 15 bases between the two germline ends. The CDR3 spans 15 residues. CDR1 is MDHEN and CDR2 is SYDVKM in the germline V gene. The CDR3 reads CASSFAGTRGTEAFF. For the CDR3, the DNA is TGTGCCAGCAGTTTTGCGGGGACCCGGGGCACTGAAGCTTTCTTT.

This rearrangement joins TRBV25-1 to TRBJ1-1, with a possible D match to TRBD1 (5 bases). V lost 4 bases and J 1 base, leaving 13 bases between the germline ends. Germline-derived CDR1 and CDR2 are MGHDK and SYGVNS. The CDR3 is 15 amino acids. The CDR3 sequence is CASSALWGGNTEAFF. The CDR3 coding sequence is TGTGCCAGCAGTGCTCTTTGGGGGGGGAACACTGAAGCTTTCTTT.

The rearrangement links TRBV19 to TRBJ2-2, with a possible D match to TRBD1 (6 bases). Per germline, CDR1 LNHDA and CDR2 SQIVND (reference sequence). V shed 4 bases and J shed 8 bases, with 11 bases lying between them. The CDR3 has 13 amino acids. DNA for the CDR3: TGTGCCAGTAGTACACAGGGTTTTGGGGAGCTGTTTTTT. Amino acid sequence: CASSTQGFGELFF.

This clone has only one observation. V usage is TRBV5-4 and J usage is TRBJ1-4, with D perhaps matching TRBD1 (6 bases). Germline V gene data show CDR1 as SGHNT and CDR2 as YYREEE (reference sequence). Trimming took off 3 bases at V and 0 bases at J, with 15 bases between the two ends. This CDR3 comprises 17 residues. CDR3 amino acids: CASSSGGGLPTNEKLFF. The CDR3 DNA follows: TGTGCCAGCAGCTCAGGAGGGGGATTACCAACTAATGAAAAACTGTTTTTT.

V gene TRBV7-9 combines with J gene TRBJ2-7, with TRBD1 matching over 10 bases. The CDR3 sequence is 18 residues long. The V and J ends lost 5 bases and 2 bases, in that order; junction bases with no gene match: 15. Germline V CDR1 and CDR2: SEHNR, FQNEAQ (reference sequence). As DNA, the CDR3 is TGTGCCAGCAGCCATAAGACAGGGGGCGACGGGCTCCCCTACGAGCAGTACTTC. Translating gives CASSHKTGGDGLPYEQYF.

This sequence joins TRBV21-1 and TRBJ2-7; the listed D gene, TRBD1, was not tested against the DNA. TRBV21-1 is labeled a pseudogene. This CDR3 has 15 residues. CDR3 nucleotide sequence: TGTGCCACCCCCGGGACAGGAGGACTAATGGGCGAGCAGTACTTC. It is translated as CATPGTGGLMGEQYF.

In this sample, this clone turned up once. The rearrangement links TRBV19 to TRBJ1-1; TRBD1 is a possible D gene (5 bases). With 5 bases removed from V and 4 bases from J, the gap between germline ends came to 14 bases. Germline CDR1 is LNHDA and CDR2 is SQIVND (reference sequence). The CDR3 is made up of 14 amino acids. The CDR3 bases are TGTGCCAGTAGTCGGGGGTTCTTTGGCACTGAAGCTTTCTTT. Protein sequence: CASSRGFFGTEAFF.

The V and J genes are TRBV7-4 and TRBJ2-5; D is undetermined. Per the germline V gene, CDR1 is SGHVT and CDR2 is SQSDAQ. The CDR3 is 15 residues long. The germline V and J ends were trimmed by 2 bases and 5 bases, with 15 bases remaining between them. The CDR3 DNA follows: TGTGCCAGCAGCTTACTTGGCCTAGTGGGCGAGACCCAGTACTTC. It is translated as CASSLLGLVGETQYF.

The table lists this clone with a count of one. This rearrangement joins TRBV7-8 to TRBJ2-5; D is unclear. The CDR3 extends over 16 amino acids. The germline V gene encodes CDR1 SGHVS and CDR2 FQNEAQ. The V end lost 6 bases, the J end lost 0 bases, and 17 bases lay between the germline ends. The CDR3 DNA reads as TGTGCCAGCAGATACGCACCATTTGGGTACCAAGAGACCCAGTACTTC. Translated: CASRYAPFGYQETQYF.

This clone appeared a single time. One end of the junction is discordant with germline, which a read error may explain. The genes are TRBV9 and TRBJ2-3; 13 positions match TRBD2. The CDR3 sequence is 18 residues long. Germline CDR1 is SGDLS and CDR2 is YYNGEE. The DNA for the CDR3 is TGTGCCAGCAGCGCGCCTTCGGGACTAGCGGGGACCACAGGTACGCAGTATTTT. This gives the protein CASSAPSGLAGTTGTQYF.

For this clone: At the DNA level, this CDR3 is encoded by other sequences in the same sample as well. The V call is TRBV18, the J call TRBJ1-1; no clear D gene. Germline CDR1 reads KGHSH; CDR2 reads LQKENI. The CDR3 has 14 residues. V was cut by 6 bases and J by 1 base, with 12 bases left in between. The CDR3 loop is CASSPLDGNTEAFF. The CDR3 DNA reads as TGTGCCAGCTCCCCTCTGGACGGGAACACTGAAGCTTTCTTT.